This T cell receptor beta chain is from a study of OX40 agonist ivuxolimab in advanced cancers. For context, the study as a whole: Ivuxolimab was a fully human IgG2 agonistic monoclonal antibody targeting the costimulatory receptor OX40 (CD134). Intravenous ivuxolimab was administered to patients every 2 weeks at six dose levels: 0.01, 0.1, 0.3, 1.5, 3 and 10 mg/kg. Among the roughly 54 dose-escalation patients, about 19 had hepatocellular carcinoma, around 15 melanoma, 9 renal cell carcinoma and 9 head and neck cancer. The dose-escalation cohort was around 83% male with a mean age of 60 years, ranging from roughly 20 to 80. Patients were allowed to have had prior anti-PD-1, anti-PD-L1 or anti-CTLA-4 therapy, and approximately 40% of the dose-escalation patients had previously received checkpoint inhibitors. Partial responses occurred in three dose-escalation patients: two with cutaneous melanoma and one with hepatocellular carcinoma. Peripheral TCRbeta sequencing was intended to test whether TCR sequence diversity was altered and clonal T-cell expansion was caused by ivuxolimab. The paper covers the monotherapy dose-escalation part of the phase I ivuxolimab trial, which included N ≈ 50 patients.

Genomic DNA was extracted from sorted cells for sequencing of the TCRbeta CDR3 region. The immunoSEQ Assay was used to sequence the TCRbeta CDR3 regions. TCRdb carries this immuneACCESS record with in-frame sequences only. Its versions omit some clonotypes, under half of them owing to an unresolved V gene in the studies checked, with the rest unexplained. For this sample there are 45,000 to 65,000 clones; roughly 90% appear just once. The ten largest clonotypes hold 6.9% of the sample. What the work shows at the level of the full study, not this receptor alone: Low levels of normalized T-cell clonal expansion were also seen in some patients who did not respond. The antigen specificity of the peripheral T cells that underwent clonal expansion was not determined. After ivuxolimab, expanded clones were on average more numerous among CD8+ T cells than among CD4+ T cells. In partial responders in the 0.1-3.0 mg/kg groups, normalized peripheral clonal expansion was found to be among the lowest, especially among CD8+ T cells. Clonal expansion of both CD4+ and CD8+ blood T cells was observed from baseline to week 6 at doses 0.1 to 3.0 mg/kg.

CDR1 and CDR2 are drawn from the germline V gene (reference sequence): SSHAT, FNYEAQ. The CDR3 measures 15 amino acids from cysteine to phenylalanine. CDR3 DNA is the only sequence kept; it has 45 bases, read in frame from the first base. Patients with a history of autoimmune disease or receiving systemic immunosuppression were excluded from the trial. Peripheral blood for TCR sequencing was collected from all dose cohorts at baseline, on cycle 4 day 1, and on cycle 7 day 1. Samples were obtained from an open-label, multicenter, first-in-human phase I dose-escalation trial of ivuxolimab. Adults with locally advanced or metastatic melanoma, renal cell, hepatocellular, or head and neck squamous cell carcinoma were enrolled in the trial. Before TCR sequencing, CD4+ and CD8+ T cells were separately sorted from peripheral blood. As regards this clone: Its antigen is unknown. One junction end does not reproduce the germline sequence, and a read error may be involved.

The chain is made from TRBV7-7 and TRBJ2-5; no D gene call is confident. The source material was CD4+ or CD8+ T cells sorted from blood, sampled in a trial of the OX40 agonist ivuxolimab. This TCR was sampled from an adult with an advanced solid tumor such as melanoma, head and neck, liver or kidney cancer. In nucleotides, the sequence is TGTGCTAGCAGCTTAGGAACCAGCGTTAAAGAGACCCAGTACTTC. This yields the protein CASSLGTSVKETQYF.